This T cell receptor beta chain was observed in a study of T cell changes during pregnancy in multiple sclerosis. Germline V gene sequence: CDR1 SQVTM, CDR2 ANQGSEA. The ends lost 6 bases at V and 2 bases at J; junction bases unmatched: 8. The CDR3 spans 15 residues. Method: immunoSEQ multiplex PCR; TCRdb's copy keeps in-frame clones and lacks some. The sample consists of about 50,000 clones, roughly 90% of them appearing once. V gene TRBV29-1 combines with J gene TRBJ2-1, with TRBD1 identical over 9 bases. The input for sequencing was peripheral blood, taken after pregnancy. The source is a female donor in good health, enrolled as a control in a pregnancy study. The CDR3 sequence is CSVPGQGKTYNEQFF. The CDR3 DNA follows: TGCAGCGTCCCGGGACAGGGAAAAACCTACAATGAGCAGTTCTTC.